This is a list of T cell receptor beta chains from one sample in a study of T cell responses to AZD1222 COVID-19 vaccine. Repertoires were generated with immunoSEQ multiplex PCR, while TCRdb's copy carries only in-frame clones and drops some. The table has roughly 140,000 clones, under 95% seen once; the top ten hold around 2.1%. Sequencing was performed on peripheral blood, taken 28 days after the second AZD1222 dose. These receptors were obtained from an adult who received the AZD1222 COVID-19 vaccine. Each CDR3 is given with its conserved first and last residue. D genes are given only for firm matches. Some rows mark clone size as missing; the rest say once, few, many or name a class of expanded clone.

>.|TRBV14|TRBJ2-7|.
CASSQEQGTAREQYF
TGTGCCAGCAGCCAAGAGCAGGGGACGGCTAGAGAGCAGTACTTC
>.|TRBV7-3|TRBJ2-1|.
CASSLTDRLNNEQFF
TGTGCCAGCAGCTTAACTGACAGGTTGAACAATGAGCAGTTCTTC
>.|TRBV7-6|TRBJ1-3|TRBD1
CASSFLAHTGTGVAGAGNTIYF
TGTGCCAGCAGCTTTTTAGCCCATACCGGGACAGGGGTGGCCGGCGCGGGAAACACCATATATTTT
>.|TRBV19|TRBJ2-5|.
CASSQLRTGPRPETQYF
TGTGCCAGTAGCCAACTACGGACGGGCCCCCGTCCGGAGACCCAGTACTTC
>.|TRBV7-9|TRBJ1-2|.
CASSLEGLLGYTF
TGTGCCAGCAGCTTAGAAGGGCTCCTTGGCTACACCTTC
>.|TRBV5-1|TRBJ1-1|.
CASSLARVNTEAFF
TGCGCCAGCAGCTTGGCCCGGGTGAACACTGAAGCTTTCTTT
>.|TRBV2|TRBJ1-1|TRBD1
CALQTPGTGEEAFF
TGTGCCTTACAAACGCCTGGGACAGGCGAAGAAGCTTTCTTT
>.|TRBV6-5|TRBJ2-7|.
CASWGGTNNYEQYF
TGTGCCAGCTGGGGGGGCACGAACAACTACGAGCAGTACTTC
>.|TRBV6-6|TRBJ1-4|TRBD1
CASSRQTGRNEKLFF
TGTGCCAGCAGCCGACAGACAGGGCGAAATGAAAAACTGTTTTTT
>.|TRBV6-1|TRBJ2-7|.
CASSESQTLTGDEQYF
TGTGCCAGCAGTGAAAGCCAGACGTTGACAGGTGACGAGCAGTACTTC
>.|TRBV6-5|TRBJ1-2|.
CASSYSMGSYTF
TGTGCCAGCAGTTACTCGATGGGGAGCTACACCTTC
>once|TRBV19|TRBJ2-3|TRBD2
CASSRRPAGGETDTQYF
TGTGCCAGTAGCCGAAGGCCAGCGGGAGGGGAGACAGATACGCAGTATTTT
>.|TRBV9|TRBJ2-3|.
CASSVRDSTDTQYF
TGTGCCAGCAGCGTACGGGACTCCACAGATACGCAGTATTTT
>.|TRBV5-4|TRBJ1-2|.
CASSFTDDYGYTF
TGTGCCAGCAGCTTCACAGATGACTATGGCTACACCTTC
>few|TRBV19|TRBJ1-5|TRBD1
CASSPQGQGLQPQHF
TGTGCCAGTAGTCCGCAGGGACAGGGGTTACAGCCCCAGCATTTT
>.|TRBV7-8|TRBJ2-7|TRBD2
CASSPLTSGGALEQYF
TGTGCCAGCAGCCCTCTAACTAGCGGGGGGGCCTTAGAGCAGTACTTC
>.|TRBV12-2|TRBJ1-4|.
CASRFNEKLFF
TGTGCAAGTCGCTTTAATGAAAAACTGTTTTTT
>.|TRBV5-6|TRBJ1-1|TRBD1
CASSLEIGTGGFDAFF
TGTGCCAGCAGCTTGGAGATCGGGACAGGGGGCTTTGACGCTTTCTTT
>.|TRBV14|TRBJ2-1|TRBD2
CASSQVASGLSSYNEQFF
TGTGCCAGCAGCCAAGTGGCTAGCGGGCTTAGCTCCTACAATGAGCAGTTCTTC
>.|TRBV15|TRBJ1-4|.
CATSRARGATNEKLFF
TGTGCCACCAGCAGGGCTAGGGGGGCGACTAATGAAAAACTGTTTTTT
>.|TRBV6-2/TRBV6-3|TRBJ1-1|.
CASSPNRVEAFF
TGTGCCAGCAGCCCAAACAGGGTTGAAGCTTTCTTT
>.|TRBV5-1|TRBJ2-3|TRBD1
CASSLVGTGKGDTQYF
TGCGCCAGCAGCTTGGTCGGGACAGGGAAAGGGGATACGCAGTATTTT
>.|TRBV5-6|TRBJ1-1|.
CASSLGVGTEAFF
TGTGCCAGCAGCTTGGGGGTTGGCACTGAAGCTTTCTTT
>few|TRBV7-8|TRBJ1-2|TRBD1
CASSSRDRSNYGYTF
TGTGCCAGCAGCTCCCGGGACAGGAGTAACTATGGCTACACCTTC
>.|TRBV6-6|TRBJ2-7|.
CASSPLAGPTYEQYF
TGTGCCAGCAGCCCTTTGGCAGGCCCTACCTACGAGCAGTACTTC
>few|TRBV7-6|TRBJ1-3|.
CASSPWVSTPGNTIYF
TGTGCCAGCAGCCCCTGGGTGAGCACTCCTGGAAACACCATATATTTT
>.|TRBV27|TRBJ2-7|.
CASSLGRSSYEQYF
TGTGCCAGCAGTTTAGGGCGGAGCTCCTACGAGCAGTACTTC
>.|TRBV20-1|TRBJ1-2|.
CSAGIGGYTF
TGCAGTGCTGGAATCGGCGGCTACACCTTC
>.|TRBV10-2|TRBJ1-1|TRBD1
CASSEWAGGAGTEAFF
TGCGCCAGCAGTGAGTGGGCAGGGGGGGCGGGCACTGAAGCTTTCTTT
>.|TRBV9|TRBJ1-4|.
CASSLSAGATNEKLFF
TGTGCCAGCAGCTTATCTGCGGGGGCAACTAATGAAAAACTGTTTTTT
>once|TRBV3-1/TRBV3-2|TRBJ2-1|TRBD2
CASSHVTSGSYNEQFF
TGTGCCAGCAGCCATGTGACTAGCGGGAGCTACAATGAGCAGTTCTTC
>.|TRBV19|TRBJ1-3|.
CASITYAGSSSGNTIYF
TGTGCCAGTATCACCTATGCCGGGAGCTCCTCTGGAAACACCATATATTTT
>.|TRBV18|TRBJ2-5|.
CASSPQKGGETQYF
TGTGCCAGCTCACCTCAAAAAGGGGGAGAGACCCAGTACTTC
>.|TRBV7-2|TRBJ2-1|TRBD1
CASSLLGQGRDEQFF
TGTGCCAGCAGCTTGCTCGGACAGGGGAGGGATGAGCAGTTCTTC
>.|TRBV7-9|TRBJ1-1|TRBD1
CASSFSTGVNTEAFF
TGTGCCAGCAGCTTCTCTACAGGGGTGAACACTGAAGCTTTCTTT
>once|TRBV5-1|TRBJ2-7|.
CASSLGSPAGEYEQYF
TGCGCCAGCAGCTTGGGGTCCCCGGCAGGGGAATACGAGCAGTACTTC